This TCR beta chain was sequenced for a study of CD8 T cells in ankylosing spondylitis. Notes on the study in general: In ankylosing spondylitis blood, a motif of roughly eight highly homologous TCR beta variants appeared characteristic. Existing reports had already noted some motif variants in reactive arthritis synovial fluid and blood.

Note on this clonotype: Its antigen remains unknown.

Via MiXCR, TCRdb re-called the 5' RACE reads, giving one row per CDR3 protein. This table holds 150,000 to 200,000 distinct CDR3 sequences, 13% found once. This TCR was sampled from a female donor with ankylosing spondylitis or in good health (not recorded which). Sequences were obtained from blood, either unsorted or a sorted T cell fraction (not recorded which).

The CDR3, as DNA: TGTGCCAGCAGCTTACAGGGGAGAGAAGCTTTCTTT. This gives the protein CASSLQGREAFF. The chain combines TRBV5-4 with TRBJ1-1, with 7 bases fitting TRBD1. The CDR3 sequence is 12 residues long. CDR1 and CDR2 from the germline V gene are SGHNT and YYREEE (reference sequence). With 2 bases clipped from V and 8 bases from J, the junction kept 3 bases outside the gene matches.